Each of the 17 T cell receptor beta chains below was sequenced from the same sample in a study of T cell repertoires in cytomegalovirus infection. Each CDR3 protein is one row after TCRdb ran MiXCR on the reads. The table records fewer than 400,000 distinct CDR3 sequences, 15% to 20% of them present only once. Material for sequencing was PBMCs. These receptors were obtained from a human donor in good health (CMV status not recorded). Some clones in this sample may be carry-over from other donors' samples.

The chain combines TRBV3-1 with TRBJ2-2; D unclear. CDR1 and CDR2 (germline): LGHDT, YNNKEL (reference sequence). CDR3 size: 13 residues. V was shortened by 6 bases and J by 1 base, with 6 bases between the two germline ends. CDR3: CASSHLNTGELFF. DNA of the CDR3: TGTGCCAGCAGTCATTTGAACACCGGGGAGCTGTTTTTT.

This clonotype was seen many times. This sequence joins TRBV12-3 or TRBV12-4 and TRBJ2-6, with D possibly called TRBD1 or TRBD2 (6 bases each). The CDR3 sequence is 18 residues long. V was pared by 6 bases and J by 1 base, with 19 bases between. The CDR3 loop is CASSPTGWGRSGANVLTF. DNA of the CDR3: TGTGCCAGCAGCCCGACAGGTTGGGGGAGGTCTGGGGCCAACGTCCTGACTTTC.

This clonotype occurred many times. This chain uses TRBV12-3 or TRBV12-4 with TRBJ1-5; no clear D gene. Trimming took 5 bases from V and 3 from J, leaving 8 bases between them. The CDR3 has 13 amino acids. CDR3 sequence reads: CASSSWVNQPQHF. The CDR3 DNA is TGTGCCAGCAGTAGTTGGGTCAATCAGCCCCAGCATTTT.

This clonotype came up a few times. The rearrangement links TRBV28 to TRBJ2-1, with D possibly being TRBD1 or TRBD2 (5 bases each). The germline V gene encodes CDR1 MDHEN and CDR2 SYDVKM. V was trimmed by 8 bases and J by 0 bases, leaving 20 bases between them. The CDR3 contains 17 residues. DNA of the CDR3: TGTGCCAGCCGCCCCATGGGGGAAAAAAGCTCCTACAATGAGCAGTTCTTC. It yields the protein CASRPMGEKSSYNEQFF.

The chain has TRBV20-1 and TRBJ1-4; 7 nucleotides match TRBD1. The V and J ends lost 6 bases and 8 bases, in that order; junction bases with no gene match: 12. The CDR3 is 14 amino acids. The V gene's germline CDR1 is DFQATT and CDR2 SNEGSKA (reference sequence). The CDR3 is CSAPDQGVREKLFF. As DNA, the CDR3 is TGCAGTGCCCCGGATCAGGGGGTGAGAGAAAAACTGTTTTTT.

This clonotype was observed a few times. The DNA of the CDR3 is TGTGCCATCTCAAGGGAGAGGGGCACAGATACGCAGTATTTT. Encoded protein: CAISRERGTDTQYF. The gene calls are TRBV10-3 and TRBJ2-3; D perhaps matches TRBD2 (5 bases). This CDR3 has 14 amino acids. Germline CDR1 is ENHRY and CDR2 is SYGVKD. Trimming shortened V by 8 bases and J by 1 base, and 13 bases separated the two germline ends.

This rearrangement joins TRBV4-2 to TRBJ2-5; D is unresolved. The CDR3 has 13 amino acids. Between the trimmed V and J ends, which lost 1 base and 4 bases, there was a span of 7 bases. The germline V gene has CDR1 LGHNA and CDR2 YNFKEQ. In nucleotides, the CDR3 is TGTGCCAGCAGCCAAGCTAGGCGAGAGACCCAGTACTTC. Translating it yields CASSQARRETQYF.

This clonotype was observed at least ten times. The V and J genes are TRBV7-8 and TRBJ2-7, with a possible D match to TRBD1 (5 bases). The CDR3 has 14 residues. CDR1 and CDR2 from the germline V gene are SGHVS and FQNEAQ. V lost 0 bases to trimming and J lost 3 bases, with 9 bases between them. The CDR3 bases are TGTGCCAGCAGCTTAGCCGACAGACTCTACGAGCAGTACTTC. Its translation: CASSLADRLYEQYF.

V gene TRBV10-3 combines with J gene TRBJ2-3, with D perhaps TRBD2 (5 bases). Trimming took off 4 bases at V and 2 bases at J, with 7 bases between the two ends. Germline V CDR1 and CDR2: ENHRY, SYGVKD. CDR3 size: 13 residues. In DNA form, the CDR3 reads TGTGCCATCAGTGCCCGGGACACAGATACGCAGTATTTT. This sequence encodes CAISARDTDTQYF.

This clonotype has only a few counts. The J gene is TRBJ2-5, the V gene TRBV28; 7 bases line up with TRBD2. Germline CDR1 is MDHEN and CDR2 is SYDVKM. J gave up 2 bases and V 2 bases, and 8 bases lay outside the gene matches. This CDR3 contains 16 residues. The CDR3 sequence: CASSLVLRGRQETQYF. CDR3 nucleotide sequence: TGTGCCAGCAGTTTAGTGTTGCGGGGGAGACAAGAGACCCAGTACTTC. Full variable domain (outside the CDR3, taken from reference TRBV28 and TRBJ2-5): DVKVTQSSRYLVKRTGEKVFLECVQDMDHENMFWYRQDPGLGLRLIYFSYDVKMKEKGDIPEGYSVSREKKERFSLILESASTNQTSMYLCASSLVLRGRQETQYFGPGTRLLVL.

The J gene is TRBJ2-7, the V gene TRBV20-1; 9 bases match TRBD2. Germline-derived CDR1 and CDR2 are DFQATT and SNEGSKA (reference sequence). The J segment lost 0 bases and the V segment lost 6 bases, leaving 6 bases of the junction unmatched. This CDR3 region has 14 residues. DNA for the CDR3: TGCAGTGCCAACAGCGGGGGGTACTCCTACGAGCAGTACTTC. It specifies CSANSGGYSYEQYF.

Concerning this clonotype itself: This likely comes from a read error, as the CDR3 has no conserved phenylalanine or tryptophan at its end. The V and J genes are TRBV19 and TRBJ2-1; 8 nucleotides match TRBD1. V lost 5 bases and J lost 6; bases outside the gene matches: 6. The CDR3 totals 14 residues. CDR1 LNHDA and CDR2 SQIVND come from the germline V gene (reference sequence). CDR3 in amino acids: CASSLGQGGNEQFL. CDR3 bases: TGTGCCAGTAGTCTAGGACAGGGTGGCAATGAGCAGTTCTTA.

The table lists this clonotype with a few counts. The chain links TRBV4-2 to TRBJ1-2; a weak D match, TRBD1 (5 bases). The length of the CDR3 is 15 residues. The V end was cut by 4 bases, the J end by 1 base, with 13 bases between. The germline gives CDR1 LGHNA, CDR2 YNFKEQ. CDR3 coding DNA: TGTGCCAGCAGCCCCCTCCAGGGAAGTAACTATGGCTACACCTTC. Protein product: CASSPLQGSNYGYTF.

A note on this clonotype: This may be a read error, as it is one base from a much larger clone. CDR3 bases: TGTGCCAGCAGCCCGACAGGGACTAATGGAAAACTGTTTTTT. Its protein product is CASSPTGTNGKLFF. The J gene is TRBJ1-4, the V gene TRBV7-2; TRBD1 agrees at 7 bases. The germline V gene has CDR1 SGHTA and CDR2 FQGNSA. This CDR3 has 14 residues.

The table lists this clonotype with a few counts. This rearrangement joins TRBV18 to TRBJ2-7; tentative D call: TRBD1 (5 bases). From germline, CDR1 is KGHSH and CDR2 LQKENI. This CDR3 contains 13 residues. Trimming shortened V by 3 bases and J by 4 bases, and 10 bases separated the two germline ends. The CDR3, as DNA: TGTGCCAGCTCACCCCAGGGCCTTTACGAGCAGTACTTC. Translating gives CASSPQGLYEQYF.

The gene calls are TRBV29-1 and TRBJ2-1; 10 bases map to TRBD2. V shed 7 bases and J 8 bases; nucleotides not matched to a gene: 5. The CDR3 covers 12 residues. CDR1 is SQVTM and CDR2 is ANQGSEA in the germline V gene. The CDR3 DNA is TGCAGCGAGCGGGAGGGCCACTATGAGCAGTTCTTC. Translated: CSEREGHYEQFF.

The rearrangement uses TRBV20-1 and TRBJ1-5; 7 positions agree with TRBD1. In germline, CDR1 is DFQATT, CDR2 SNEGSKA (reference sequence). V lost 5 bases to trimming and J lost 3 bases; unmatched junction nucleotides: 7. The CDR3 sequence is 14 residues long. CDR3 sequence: CSADRVTNNQPQHF. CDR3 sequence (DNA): TGCAGTGCTGACAGGGTTACCAACAATCAGCCCCAGCATTTT.